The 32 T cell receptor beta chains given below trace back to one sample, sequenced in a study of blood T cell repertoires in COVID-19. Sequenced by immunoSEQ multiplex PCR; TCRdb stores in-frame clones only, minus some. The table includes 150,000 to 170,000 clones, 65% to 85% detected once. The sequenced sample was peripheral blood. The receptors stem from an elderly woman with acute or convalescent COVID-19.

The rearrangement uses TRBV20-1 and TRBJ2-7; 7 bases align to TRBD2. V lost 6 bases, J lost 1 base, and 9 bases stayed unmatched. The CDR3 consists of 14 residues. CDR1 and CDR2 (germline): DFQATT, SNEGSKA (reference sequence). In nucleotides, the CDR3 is TGCAGTGCAAGTCGGGACTACCGTTCCTACGAGCAGTACTTC. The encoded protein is CSASRDYRSYEQYF.

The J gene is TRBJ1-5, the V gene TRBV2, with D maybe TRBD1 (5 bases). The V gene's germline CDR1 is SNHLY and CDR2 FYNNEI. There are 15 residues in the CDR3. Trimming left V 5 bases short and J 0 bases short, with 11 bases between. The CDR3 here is CASSIQAFSNQPQHF. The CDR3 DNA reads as TGTGCCAGCAGTATACAGGCATTTAGCAATCAGCCCCAGCATTTT. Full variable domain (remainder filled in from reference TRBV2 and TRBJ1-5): EPEVTQTPSHQVTQMGQEVILRCVPISNHLYFYWYRQILGQKVEFLVSFYNNEISEKSEIFDDQFSVERPDGSNFTLKIRSTKLEDSAMYFCASSIQAFSNQPQHFGDGTRLSIL.

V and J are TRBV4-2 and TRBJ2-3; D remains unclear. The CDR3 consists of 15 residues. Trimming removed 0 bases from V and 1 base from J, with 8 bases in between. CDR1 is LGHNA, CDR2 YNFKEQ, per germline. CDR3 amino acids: CASSQEFAGTDTQYF. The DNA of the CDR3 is TGTGCCAGCAGCCAAGAATTCGCGGGCACAGATACGCAGTATTTT.

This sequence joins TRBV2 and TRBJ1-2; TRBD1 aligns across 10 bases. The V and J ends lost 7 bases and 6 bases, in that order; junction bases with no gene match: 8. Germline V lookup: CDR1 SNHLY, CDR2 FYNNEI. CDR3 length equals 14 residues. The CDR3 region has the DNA TGTGCCAGCATTACGGACAGGGGGAGTGATGGCTACACCTTC. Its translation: CASITDRGSDGYTF. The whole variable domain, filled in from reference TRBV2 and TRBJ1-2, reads EPEVTQTPSHQVTQMGQEVILRCVPISNHLYFYWYRQILGQKVEFLVSFYNNEISEKSEIFDDQFSVERPDGSNFTLKIRSTKLEDSAMYFCASITDRGSDGYTFGSGTRLTVV.

DNA for the CDR3: TGTGCCAGCAGTTACCAATTGACAGGTACAGATACGCAGTATTTT. Its translation: CASSYQLTGTDTQYF. V gene TRBV2 combines with J gene TRBJ2-3, with D possibly being TRBD1 (6 bases). CDR1 is SNHLY and CDR2 is FYNNEI in the germline V gene. Trimming left V 5 bases short and J 3 bases short, with 15 bases between. The CDR3 contains 15 residues.

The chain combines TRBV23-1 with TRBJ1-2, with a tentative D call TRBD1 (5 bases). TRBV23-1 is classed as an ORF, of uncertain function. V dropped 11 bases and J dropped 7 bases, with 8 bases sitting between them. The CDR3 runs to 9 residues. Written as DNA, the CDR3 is TGCGCCCCCGGGGGTGGCTACACCTTC. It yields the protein CAPGGGYTF.

The CDR3 loop reads CASSAGRGGVSGELFF. The CDR3 coding sequence is TGTGCCAGTAGTGCAGGACGAGGGGGGGTGTCCGGGGAGCTGTTTTTT. V and J are TRBV19 and TRBJ2-2; maybe TRBD2 (7 bases). Germline CDR1 reads LNHDA; CDR2 reads SQIVND (reference sequence). The CDR3 is 16 amino acids. V was pared by 5 bases and J by 6 bases, with 19 bases between.

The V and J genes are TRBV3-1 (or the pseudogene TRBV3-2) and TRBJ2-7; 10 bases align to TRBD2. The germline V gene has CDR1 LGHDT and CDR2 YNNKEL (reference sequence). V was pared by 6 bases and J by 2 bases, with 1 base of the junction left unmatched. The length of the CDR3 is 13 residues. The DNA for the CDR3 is TGTGCCAGCAGTACTAGCGGGACCTACGAGCAGTACTTC. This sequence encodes CASSTSGTYEQYF.

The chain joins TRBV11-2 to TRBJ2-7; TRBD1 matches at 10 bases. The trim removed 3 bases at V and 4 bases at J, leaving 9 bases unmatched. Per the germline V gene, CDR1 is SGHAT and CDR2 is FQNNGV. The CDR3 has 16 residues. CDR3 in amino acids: CASSFHSPGQGYEQYF. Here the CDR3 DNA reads TGTGCCAGCAGCTTCCACAGTCCGGGACAGGGGTACGAGCAGTACTTC.

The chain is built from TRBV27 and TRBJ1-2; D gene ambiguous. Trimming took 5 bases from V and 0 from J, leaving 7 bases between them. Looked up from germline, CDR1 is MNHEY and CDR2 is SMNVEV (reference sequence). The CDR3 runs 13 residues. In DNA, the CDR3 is TGTGCCAGCAGTCCTCAGGCTAACTATGGCTACACCTTC. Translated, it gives CASSPQANYGYTF.

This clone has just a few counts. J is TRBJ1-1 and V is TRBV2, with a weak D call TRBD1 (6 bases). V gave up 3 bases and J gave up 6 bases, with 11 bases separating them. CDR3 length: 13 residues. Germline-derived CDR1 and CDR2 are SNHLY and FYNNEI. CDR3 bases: TGTGCCAGCAGTGAGGTAGAGGGGGCTGAAGCTTTCTTT. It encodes CASSEVEGAEAFF.

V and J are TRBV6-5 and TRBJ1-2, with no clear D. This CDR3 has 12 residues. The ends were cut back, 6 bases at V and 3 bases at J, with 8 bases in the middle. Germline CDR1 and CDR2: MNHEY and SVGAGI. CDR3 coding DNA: TGTGCCAGCAGAACCAGCGACTATGGCTACACCTTC. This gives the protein CASRTSDYGYTF.

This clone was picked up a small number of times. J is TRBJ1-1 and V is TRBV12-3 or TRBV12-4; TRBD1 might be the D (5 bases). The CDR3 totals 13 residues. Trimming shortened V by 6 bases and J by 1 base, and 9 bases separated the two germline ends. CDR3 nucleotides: TGTGCCAGCAGGCGACAGTCGAACACTGAAGCTTTCTTT. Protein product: CASRRQSNTEAFF.

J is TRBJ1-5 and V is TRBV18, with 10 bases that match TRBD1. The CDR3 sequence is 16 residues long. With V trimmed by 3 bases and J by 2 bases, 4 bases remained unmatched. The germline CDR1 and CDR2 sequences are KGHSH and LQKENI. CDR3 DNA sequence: TGTGCCAGCTCACCCCCTGGGACAGGGGGCAATCAGCCCCAGCATTTT. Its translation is CASSPPGTGGNQPQHF.

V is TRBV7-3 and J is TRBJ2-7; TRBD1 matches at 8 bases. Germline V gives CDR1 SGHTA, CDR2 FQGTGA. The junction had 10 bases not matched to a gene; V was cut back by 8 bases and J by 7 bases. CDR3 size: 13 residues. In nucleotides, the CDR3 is TGTGCCAGCGCTAGGACAGGGTTGGATGAGCAGTACTTC. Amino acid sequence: CASARTGLDEQYF.

The chain's CDR3 is CASSPWANTEAFF. CDR3 DNA sequence: TGTGCCAGCAGCCCTTGGGCGAACACTGAAGCTTTCTTT. The chain couples TRBV25-1 to TRBJ1-1; D gene ambiguous. CDR1 is MGHDK, CDR2 SYGVNS, per germline. Trimming stripped 6 bases from V and 1 base from J, with 9 bases between. This CDR3 region has 13 residues.

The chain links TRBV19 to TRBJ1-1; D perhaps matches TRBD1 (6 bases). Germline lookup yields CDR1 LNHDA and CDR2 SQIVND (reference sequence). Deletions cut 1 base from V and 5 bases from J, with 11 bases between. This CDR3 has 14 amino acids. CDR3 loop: CASSIVKGGTEAFF. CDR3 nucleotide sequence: TGTGCCAGTAGTATAGTGAAAGGGGGAACTGAAGCTTTCTTT. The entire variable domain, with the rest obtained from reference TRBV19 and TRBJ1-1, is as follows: DGGITQSPKYLFRKEGQNVTLSCEQNLNHDAMYWYRQDPGQGLRLIYYSQIVNDFQKGDIAEGYSVSREKKESFPLTVTSAQKNPTAFYLCASSIVKGGTEAFFGQGTRLTVV.

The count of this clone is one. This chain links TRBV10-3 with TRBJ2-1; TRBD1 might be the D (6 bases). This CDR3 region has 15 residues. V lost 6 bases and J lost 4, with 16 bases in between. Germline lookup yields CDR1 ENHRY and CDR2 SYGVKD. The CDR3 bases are TGTGCCATCAGGGGCACCGGGACACCTTACAATGAGCAGTTCTTC. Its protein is CAIRGTGTPYNEQFF.

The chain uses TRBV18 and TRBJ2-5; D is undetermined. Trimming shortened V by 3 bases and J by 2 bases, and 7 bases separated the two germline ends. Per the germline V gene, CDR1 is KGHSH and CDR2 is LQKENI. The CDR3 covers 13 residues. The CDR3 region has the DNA TGTGCCAGCTCACCCTCCGTGCAAGAGACCCAGTACTTC. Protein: CASSPSVQETQYF.

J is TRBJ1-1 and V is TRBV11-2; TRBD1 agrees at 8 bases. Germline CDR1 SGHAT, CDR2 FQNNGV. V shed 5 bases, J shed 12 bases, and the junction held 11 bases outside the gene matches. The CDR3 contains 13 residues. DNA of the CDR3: TGTGCCAGCAGCGCGGTTGTGAGGACAGGGACTTTCTTT. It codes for CASSAVVRTGTFF. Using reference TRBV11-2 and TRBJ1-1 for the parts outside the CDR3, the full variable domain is EAGVAQSPRYKIIEKRQSVAFWCNPISGHATLYWYQQILGQGPKLLIQFQNNGVVDDSQLPKDRFSAERLKGVDSTLKIQPAKLEDSAVYLCASSAVVRTGTFFGQGTRLTVV.

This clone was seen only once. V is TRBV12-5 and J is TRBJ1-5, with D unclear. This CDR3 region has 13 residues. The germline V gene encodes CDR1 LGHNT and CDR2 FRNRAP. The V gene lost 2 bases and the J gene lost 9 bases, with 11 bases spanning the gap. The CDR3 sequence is CASGLPPIGPQHF. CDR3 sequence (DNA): TGTGCTAGTGGTTTGCCTCCAATCGGGCCCCAGCATTTT. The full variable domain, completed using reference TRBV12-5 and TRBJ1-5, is DARVTQTPRHKVTEMGQEVTMRCQPILGHNTVFWYRQTMMQGLELLAYFRNRAPLDDSGMPKDRFSAEMPDATLATLKIQPSEPRDSAVYFCASGLPPIGPQHFGDGTRLSIL.

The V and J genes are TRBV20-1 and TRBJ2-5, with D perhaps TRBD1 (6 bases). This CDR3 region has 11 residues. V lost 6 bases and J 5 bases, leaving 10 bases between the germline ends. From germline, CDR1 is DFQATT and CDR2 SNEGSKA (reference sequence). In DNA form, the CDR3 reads TGCAGTGCCGAAACAGGGGAGACCCAGTACTTC. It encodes CSAETGETQYF.

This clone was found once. CDR3 nucleotides: TGTGCCAGCAGCCCATCGGTGGGGCTCTCAGATACGCAGTATTTT. Encoded protein: CASSPSVGLSDTQYF. V is TRBV7-3 and J is TRBJ2-3; a weak D match, TRBD1 (5 bases). There are 15 residues in the CDR3. The germline V gene has CDR1 SGHTA and CDR2 FQGTGA. With 5 bases removed from V and 4 bases from J, the gap between germline ends came to 16 bases.

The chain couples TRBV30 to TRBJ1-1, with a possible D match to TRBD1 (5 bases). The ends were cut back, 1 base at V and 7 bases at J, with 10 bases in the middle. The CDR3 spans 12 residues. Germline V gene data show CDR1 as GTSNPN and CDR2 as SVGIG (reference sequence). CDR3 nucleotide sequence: TGTGCCTGGAGTGGAATGACAGTTGAAGCTTTCTTT. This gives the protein CAWSGMTVEAFF.

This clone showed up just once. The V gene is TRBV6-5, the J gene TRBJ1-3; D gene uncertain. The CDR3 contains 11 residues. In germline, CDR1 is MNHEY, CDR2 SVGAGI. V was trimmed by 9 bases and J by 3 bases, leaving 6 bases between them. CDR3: CASQLGNTIYF. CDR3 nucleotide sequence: TGTGCCAGTCAACTTGGAAACACCATATATTTT.

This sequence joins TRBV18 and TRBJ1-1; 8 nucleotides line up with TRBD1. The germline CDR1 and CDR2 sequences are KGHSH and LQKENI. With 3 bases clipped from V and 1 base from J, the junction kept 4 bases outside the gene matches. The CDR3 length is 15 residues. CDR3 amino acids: CASSPDRAKNTEAFF. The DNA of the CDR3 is TGTGCCAGCTCACCGGACAGGGCCAAGAACACTGAAGCTTTCTTT.

The CDR3 sequence: CASRDTAGIGYTF. DNA for the CDR3: TGTGCCAGCAGGGACACCGCAGGGATTGGCTACACCTTC. The rearrangement uses TRBV6-5 and TRBJ1-2, with D tentatively TRBD1 (5 bases). The CDR3 consists of 13 residues. Germline assignment: CDR1 MNHEY and CDR2 SVGAGI. V lost 6 bases, J lost 7 bases, and 15 bases lay in between.

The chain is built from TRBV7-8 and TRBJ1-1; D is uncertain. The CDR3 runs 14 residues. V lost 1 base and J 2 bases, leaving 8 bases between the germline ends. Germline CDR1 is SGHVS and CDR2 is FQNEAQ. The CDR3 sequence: CASSLVSLNTEAFF. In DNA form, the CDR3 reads TGTGCCAGCAGCTTAGTTTCCCTAAACACTGAAGCTTTCTTT.

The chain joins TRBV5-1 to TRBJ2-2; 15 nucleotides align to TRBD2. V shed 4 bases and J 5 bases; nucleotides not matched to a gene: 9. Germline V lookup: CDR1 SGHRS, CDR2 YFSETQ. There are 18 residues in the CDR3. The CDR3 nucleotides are TGCGCCAGCAGCGCAGGACTAGCGGGAGGGTCGGGGACCGGGGAGCTGTTTTTT. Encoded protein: CASSAGLAGGSGTGELFF. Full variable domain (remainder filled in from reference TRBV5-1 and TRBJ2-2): KAGVTQTPRYLIKTRGQQVTLSCSPISGHRSVSWYQQTPGQGLQFLFEYFSETQRNKGNFPGRFSGRQFSNSRSEMNVSTLELGDSALYLCASSAGLAGGSGTGELFFGEGSRLTVL.

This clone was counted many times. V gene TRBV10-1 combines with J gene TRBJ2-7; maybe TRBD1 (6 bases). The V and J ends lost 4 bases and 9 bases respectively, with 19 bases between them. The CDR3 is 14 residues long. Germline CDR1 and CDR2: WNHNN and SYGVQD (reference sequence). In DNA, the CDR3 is TGCGCCAGCAGTGCACAGGGATCCGGAGAAGGGCAGTACTTC. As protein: CASSAQGSGEGQYF.

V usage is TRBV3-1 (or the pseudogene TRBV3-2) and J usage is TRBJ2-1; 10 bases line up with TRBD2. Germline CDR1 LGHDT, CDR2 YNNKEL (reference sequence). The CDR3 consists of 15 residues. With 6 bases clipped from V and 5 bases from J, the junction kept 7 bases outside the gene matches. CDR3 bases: TGTGCCAGCAGTCCGAGCGGGGGGGCAAACAATGAGCAGTTCTTC. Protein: CASSPSGGANNEQFF.

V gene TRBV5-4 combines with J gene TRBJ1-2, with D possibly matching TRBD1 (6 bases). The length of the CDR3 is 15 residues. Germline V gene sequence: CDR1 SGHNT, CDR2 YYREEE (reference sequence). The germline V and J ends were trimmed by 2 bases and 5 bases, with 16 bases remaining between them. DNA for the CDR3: TGTGCCAGCAGCTTTGGCAGGGGAGATGGGTATGGCTACACCTTC. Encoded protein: CASSFGRGDGYGYTF.